Following are 26 T cell receptor beta chains from one sample sequenced in a study of cytomegalovirus exposure and HLA in healthy donors. Primers for the PCR totalled 60 Vbeta and 13 Jbeta. The repertoire was sequenced with immunoSEQ multiplex PCR; TCRdb's copy has only in-frame clones and lacks some. This repertoire shows about 92,000 clones, about three quarters found once; its top ten account for less than 9.5%. Material for sequencing was PBMCs. These receptors were collected from a man aged 45-60 years in good health and CMV-seropositive.

The chain carries TRBV5-1 and TRBJ2-3; 10 nucleotides agree with TRBD2. The V gene end was trimmed by 0 bases and the J gene end by 6 bases; junction bases not matched to a gene: 10. The CDR3 runs to 17 residues. Germline values: CDR1 SGHRS, CDR2 YFSETQ. CDR3 protein: CASSLVRPSGGGDTQYF. The CDR3 region has the DNA TGCGCCAGCAGCTTGGTCCGACCTAGCGGGGGCGGGGATACGCAGTATTTT.

The CDR3 is CASSLDIYGYTF. DNA for the CDR3: TGCGCCAGCAGCTTAGACATCTATGGCTACACCTTC. The J gene is TRBJ1-2, the V gene TRBV5-1; D unclear. V was shortened by 2 bases and J by 4 bases, with 6 bases between the two germline ends. This CDR3 is 12 amino acids long. Looked up from germline, CDR1 is SGHRS and CDR2 is YFSETQ.

This clone was seen many times. The chain carries TRBV4-3 and TRBJ2-1; D is unclear. In germline, CDR1 is LGHNA, CDR2 YSLEER. The CDR3 covers 14 residues. V lost 0 bases, J lost 10 bases, and 13 bases lay in between. The CDR3: CASSQDPSVTEQFF. The CDR3, as DNA: TGCGCCAGCAGCCAAGATCCCTCAGTTACCGAGCAGTTCTTC.

This chain uses TRBV4-1 with TRBJ2-3; tentative D call: TRBD2 (6 bases). The CDR3 is made up of 17 amino acids. Germline CDR1 and CDR2: MGHRA and YSYEKL. V was pared by 3 bases and J by 8 bases, with 24 bases between. CDR3 nucleotide sequence: TGCGCCAGCAGCCAGGAGGGTGGGCATACCACACAGAGTACGCAGTATTTT. It translates to CASSQEGGHTTQSTQYF.

The rearrangement links TRBV2 to TRBJ2-3; D is uncertain. The CDR3 runs to 13 residues. Looked up from germline, CDR1 is SNHLY and CDR2 is FYNNEI. V gave up 6 bases and J gave up 6 bases, with 13 bases separating them. The CDR3 loop reads CASRATSLDTQYF. The CDR3 nucleotides read TGTGCCAGCAGAGCTACGTCCCTGGATACGCAGTATTTT.

CDR3 protein: CASSSIAGGPSTGELFF. CDR3 in DNA: TGTGCCAGCAGCTCCATAGCGGGGGGCCCGAGCACCGGGGAGCTGTTTTTT. The J gene is TRBJ2-2, the V gene TRBV25-1, with 10 nucleotides matching TRBD2. The CDR3 length is 17 residues. Germline CDR1 and CDR2: MGHDK and SYGVNS. The V gene end was trimmed by 6 bases and the J gene end by 4 bases; junction bases not matched to a gene: 11.

V gene TRBV14 combines with J gene TRBJ1-2, with 9 bases aligning to TRBD1. Germline-derived CDR1 and CDR2 are SGHDN and FVKESK. CDR3 length equals 15 residues. Trimming at V came to 4 bases and at J to 3 bases, leaving 6 bases not matched to a gene. The CDR3 protein is CASSLRDRDDYGYTF. CDR3 DNA: TGTGCCAGCAGCCTCCGGGACAGGGATGACTATGGCTACACCTTC.

A word on this clone: A read error may produce the germline difference seen at one junction end. This chain links TRBV25-1 with TRBJ1-1; no clear D gene. The CDR3 is 14 residues long. CDR1 is MGHDK and CDR2 is SYGVNS in the germline V gene. The CDR3, as DNA: TGTTCCAGCAGCGATGACACGTTCAACACTGAAGCCTTCTTT. It translates to CSSSDDTFNTEAFF.

V gene TRBV28 combines with J gene TRBJ2-4; 10 positions match TRBD1. Trimming removed 6 bases from V and 0 bases from J; junction bases left unmatched: 5. The CDR3 contains 16 residues. CDR1 is MDHEN and CDR2 is SYDVKM in the germline V gene. DNA for the CDR3: TGTGCCAGCAGGCCAGGGGACAGGGGAGCCAAAAACATTCAGTACTTC. It codes for CASRPGDRGAKNIQYF.

This clone was seen only once. The V and J genes are TRBV13 and TRBJ1-1; D call uncertain. Germline CDR1 PRHDT, CDR2 FYEKMQ (reference sequence). Trimming pared 2 bases from V and 0 bases from J, leaving 4 bases between. This CDR3 has 13 amino acids. The CDR3, as DNA: TGTGCCAGCAGCTTACCAGTGAACACTGAAGCTTTCTTT. It specifies CASSLPVNTEAFF.

The chain combines TRBV9 with TRBJ2-3; 9 bases are a match to TRBD1. V was pared by 3 bases and J by 4 bases, with 6 bases of the junction left unmatched. This CDR3 region has 15 residues. Germline assignment: CDR1 SGDLS and CDR2 YYNGEE. The CDR3 DNA reads TGTGCCAGCAGCGGCGGACAGGGGCGGGCAGATACGCAGTATTTT. It is translated as CASSGGQGRADTQYF.

Turning to this clone: The sample holds other DNA sequences that translate to the same CDR3. The V gene is TRBV7-2, the J gene TRBJ2-7, with D maybe TRBD2 (6 bases). V was pared by 0 bases and J by 4 bases, with 10 bases between. The CDR3 is made up of 14 amino acids. Per the germline V gene, CDR1 is SGHTA and CDR2 is FQGNSA. The CDR3 DNA follows: TGTGCCAGCAGCTTAGCTAGCGGTATTTACGAGCAGTACTTC. Translation: CASSLASGIYEQYF.

The gene calls are TRBV28 and TRBJ2-2, with TRBD2 matching 8 bases. This CDR3 spans 15 amino acids. V dropped 7 bases and J dropped 4; count of bases not matched to a gene: 8. The V gene's germline CDR1 is MDHEN and CDR2 SYDVKM. The CDR3 DNA is TGTGCCAGCATTGGAGCGGGGGCGGGCACCGGGGAGCTGTTTTTT. This codes for CASIGAGAGTGELFF.

This chain links TRBV28 with TRBJ2-7; D might be TRBD1 (5 bases). Trimming removed 5 bases from V and 7 bases from J, with 24 bases in between. CDR3 length: 16 residues. Germline CDR1 reads MDHEN; CDR2 reads SYDVKM. The CDR3 loop is CASSPRQLLSTGEQYF. The CDR3 coding sequence is TGTGCCAGCAGTCCCCGACAGCTACTTTCAACTGGGGAGCAGTACTTC.

The CDR3 loop is CASSRSGGSYNEQFF. CDR3 bases: TGTGCCAGCAGCAGGAGCGGGGGGTCCTACAATGAGCAGTTCTTC. The V gene is TRBV7-9, the J gene TRBJ2-1, with TRBD2 matching 9 bases. Germline CDR1 and CDR2: SEHNR and FQNEAQ (reference sequence). The CDR3 covers 15 residues. The V gene end was trimmed by 5 bases and the J gene end by 1 base; junction bases not matched to a gene: 3.

Notes on this clone: Germline and junction disagree at one end, which may indicate a read error. This rearrangement joins TRBV5-1 to TRBJ1-2; 7 nucleotides match TRBD1. Germline CDR1 SGHRS, CDR2 YFSETQ. This CDR3 is built from 14 residues. The CDR3 nucleotides read TGCGCCAGCAGCCCGGGGACAGATAGTGGGCGCTACCCCTTC. It specifies CASSPGTDSGRYPF. Full variable domain (outside the CDR3, taken from reference TRBV5-1 and TRBJ1-2): KAGVTQTPRYLIKTRGQQVTLSCSPISGHRSVSWYQQTPGQGLQFLFEYFSETQRNKGNFPGRFSGRQFSNSRSEMNVSTLELGDSALYLCASSPGTDSGRYPFGSGTRLTVV.

The chain carries TRBV19 and TRBJ1-5, with TRBD1 identical over 7 bases. The germline CDR1 and CDR2 sequences are LNHDA and SQIVND (reference sequence). The J segment lost 3 bases and the V segment lost 4 bases, leaving 3 bases of the junction unmatched. The CDR3 is 14 residues long. CDR3 nucleotides: TGTGCCAGTAGTACTGGACAGGTCAATCAGCCCCAGCATTTT. Its protein product is CASSTGQVNQPQHF.

This chain connects TRBV7-2 to TRBJ1-5; maybe TRBD1 (5 bases). Germline V gene sequence: CDR1 SGHTA, CDR2 FQGNSA. This CDR3 is built from 18 residues. V was pared by 4 bases and J by 4 bases, with 23 bases between. The CDR3 loop reads CASSSIVAGLTRNQPQHF. Here the CDR3 DNA reads TGTGCCAGCAGCTCTATTGTAGCGGGACTGACGAGAAATCAGCCCCAGCATTTT.

The V and J genes are TRBV27 and TRBJ2-5, with 11 positions matching TRBD2. This CDR3 region has 16 residues. Germline trimming cut 6 bases from V and 2 bases from J; bases unmatched to any gene: 8. CDR1 MNHEY and CDR2 SMNVEV come from the germline V gene (reference sequence). The CDR3 DNA sequence: TGTGCCAGCAGAGGGCTAGCGGGGGGTTATCAAGAGACCCAGTACTTC. Its protein product is CASRGLAGGYQETQYF.

The rearrangement joins TRBV9 to TRBJ2-7; D call uncertain. V was pared by 0 bases and J by 7 bases, with 14 bases between. CDR3 length: 14 amino acids. Per the germline V gene, CDR1 is SGDLS and CDR2 is YYNGEE. The DNA of the CDR3 is TGTGCCAGCAGCGTAGCTATCCAGGCTTATGAGCAGTACTTC. Translation gives CASSVAIQAYEQYF.

The chain employs TRBV30 and TRBJ2-1, with TRBD2 matching 9 bases. This CDR3 is 15 amino acids long. Germline V gives CDR1 GTSNPN, CDR2 SVGIG (reference sequence). The V gene end was trimmed by 2 bases and the J gene end by 5 bases; junction bases not matched to a gene: 7. The DNA of the CDR3 is TGTGCCTGGAGTCTGGCGGGGGGGCAGAACAATGAGCAGTTCTTC. Protein product: CAWSLAGGQNNEQFF.

The rearrangement joins TRBV1 to TRBJ2-7; the table gives TRBD1 as D, unverified against the DNA. TRBV1 is an annotated pseudogene. The CDR3 contains 15 residues. The CDR3 loop reads CTSSQALRTGYERYF. DNA for the CDR3: TGCACCAGCAGCCAAGCCCTCCGGACAGGCTACGAGCGGTACTTC.

The chain is built from TRBV29-1 and TRBJ2-5; D is unresolved. The V and J ends lost 4 bases and 5 bases respectively, with 8 bases between them. The length of the CDR3 is 11 residues. The germline V gene has CDR1 SQVTM and CDR2 ANQGSEA. The CDR3 DNA sequence: TGCAGCGTTGCGGTCACGGAGACCCAGTACTTC. Protein sequence: CSVAVTETQYF.

The chain joins TRBV19 to TRBJ2-6; 7 bases line up with TRBD2. This CDR3 spans 15 amino acids. After removal of 7 bases from V and 1 base from J, the junction contained 4 bases not matched to a gene. Germline CDR1 LNHDA, CDR2 SQIVND (reference sequence). The chain's CDR3 is CASTGEGSGANVLTF. In nucleotides, the CDR3 is TGTGCCAGTACCGGGGAGGGTTCTGGGGCCAACGTCCTGACTTTC.

This clone was detected only a few times. This sequence joins TRBV30 and TRBJ1-1; weak D call: TRBD1 (5 bases). Trimming left V 4 bases short and J 8 bases short, with 11 bases between. CDR1 and CDR2 (germline): GTSNPN, SVGIG (reference sequence). This CDR3 comprises 11 residues. This CDR3 is CAWTGFREAFF. The CDR3 nucleotides are TGTGCCTGGACAGGGTTCCGGGAAGCTTTCTTT.

The chain uses TRBV7-7 and TRBJ2-7; 9 bases fit TRBD1. The CDR3 has 14 residues. Germline lookup yields CDR1 SSHAT and CDR2 FNYEAQ (reference sequence). Trimming removed 4 bases from V and 7 bases from J; junction bases left unmatched: 8. The CDR3 DNA is TGTGCCAGCAGCTCCGGGACAGGGCTTTGGGAGCAGTACTTC. The encoded protein is CASSSGTGLWEQYF.